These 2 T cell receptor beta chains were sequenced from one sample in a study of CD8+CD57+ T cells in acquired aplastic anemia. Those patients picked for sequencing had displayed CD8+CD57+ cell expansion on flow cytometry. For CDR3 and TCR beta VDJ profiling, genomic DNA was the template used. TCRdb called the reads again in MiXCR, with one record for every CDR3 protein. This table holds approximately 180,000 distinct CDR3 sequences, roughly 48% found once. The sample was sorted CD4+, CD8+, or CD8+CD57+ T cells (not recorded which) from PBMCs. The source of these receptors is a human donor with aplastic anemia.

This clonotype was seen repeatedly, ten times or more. CDR3 nucleotide sequence: TGTGCCAGCAGCTTAGAGTGGGAAGCAGATACGCAGTATTTT. Its translation is CASSLEWEADTQYF. This sequence joins TRBV7-2 and TRBJ2-3; D is ambiguous. CDR1 and CDR2 from the germline V gene are SGHTA and FQGNSA. Trimming removed 1 base from V and 4 bases from J, with 9 bases in between. CDR3 length: 14 residues. The variable domain in full, completed from reference TRBV7-2 and TRBJ2-3, reads GAGVSQSPSNKVTEKGKDVELRCDPISGHTALYWYRQSLGQGLEFLIYFQGNSAPDKSGLPSDRFSAERTGGSVSTLTIQRTQQEDSAVYLCASSLEWEADTQYFGPGTRLTVL.

The CDR3 is CASTGRGQSSYNEQFF. The CDR3 nucleotides read TGTGCCAGCACGGGGAGGGGTCAAAGCTCCTACAATGAGCAGTTCTTC. The rearrangement links TRBV6-1 to TRBJ2-1; 7 positions agree with TRBD2. The V gene end was trimmed by 7 bases and the J gene end by 0 bases; junction bases not matched to a gene: 9. This CDR3 contains 16 residues. Per the germline V gene, CDR1 is MNHNS and CDR2 is SASEGT.